Listed below are T cell receptor beta chains from one sample, sequenced in a study of shared clonotypes between healthy human individuals. The table came from immunoSEQ multiplex PCR; TCRdb's copy has only in-frame clones and leaves some out. Of around 700,000 clones in the sample, about two thirds are singletons; the top ten hold under 2%. Sequenced: memory CD4+ T cells sorted from blood. The receptors shown here come from a woman aged 30 to 39 in good health. Both conserved end residues are part of each CDR3. The D gene is left open where the match is weak. Size is omitted from some rows. Given values are once, few, many or a class for expanded clones.

>TRBJ2-7|NA|NA|TRBV27
CASRSPGTVGEQYF
TGTGCCAGCAGGTCACCGGGCACCGTGGGGGAGCAGTACTTC
>TRBJ2-3|NA|many|TRBV25-1
CASSIPGQDTQYF
TGTGCCAGCAGTATACCAGGGCAAGATACGCAGTATTTT
>TRBJ2-7|NA|NA|TRBV10-3
CAISESVSGYEQYF
TGTGCCATCAGTGAGTCTGTTAGCGGATACGAGCAGTACTTC
>TRBJ2-3|TRBD1|many|TRBV28
CASSDGQGTDTQYF
TGTGCCAGCAGTGACGGACAGGGCACAGATACGCAGTATTTT
>TRBJ1-5|NA|few|TRBV30
CAWSVTGDQPQHF
TGTGCCTGGAGTGTGACAGGAGATCAGCCCCAGCATTTT
>TRBJ2-2|TRBD2|many|TRBV29-1
CSVEVAGVAGELFF
TGCAGCGTTGAAGTAGCGGGAGTGGCCGGGGAGCTGTTTTTT
>TRBJ1-5|NA|once|TRBV19
CASSQREGGNQPQHF
TGTGCCAGTAGTCAGCGGGAGGGAGGCAATCAGCCCCAGCATTTT
>TRBJ2-7|TRBD1|many|TRBV28
CASRGQGVYEQYF
TGTGCCAGCCGGGGACAGGGGGTCTACGAGCAGTACTTC
>TRBJ2-7|NA|NA|TRBV23-1
CASSQKQDPSYEQYF
TGCGCCAGCAGTCAAAAGCAGGATCCCTCCTACGAGCAGTACTTC
>TRBJ1-2|NA|NA|TRBV5-1
CASSLDGTVGYTF
TGCGCCAGCAGCTTGGACGGTACTGTGGGCTACACCTTC
>TRBJ1-5|NA|NA|TRBV19
CASQTEDSFYQPQHF
TGTGCCAGCCAGACCGAGGACAGTTTTTATCAGCCCCAGCATTTT
>TRBJ1-4|NA|NA|TRBV27
CASSKQGANEKLFF
TGTGCCAGCAGTAAACAGGGCGCGAATGAAAAACTGTTTTTT
>TRBJ2-7|NA|NA|TRBV28
CASSLSSYEQYF
TGTGCCAGCAGTTTAAGCTCCTACGAGCAGTACTTC
>TRBJ1-1|NA|few|TRBV18
CASSPLQGMNTEAFF
TGTGCCAGCTCACCACTCCAGGGTATGAACACTGAAGCTTTCTTT
>TRBJ1-4|NA|NA|TRBV2
CASSGGGREKLFF
TGTGCCAGCAGTGGAGGGGGGCGAGAAAAACTGTTTTTT
>TRBJ2-1|TRBD1|NA|TRBV13
CASSYQGGWTTYNEQFF
TGTGCCAGCAGCTACCAAGGGGGCTGGACCACCTACAATGAGCAGTTCTTC
>TRBJ1-1|NA|NA|TRBV21-1
CASSKGWGQGITEAFF
NA
>TRBJ2-3|TRBD2|NA|TRBV14
CASSQDLAGTDTQYF
TGTGCCAGCAGCCAAGATCTAGCGGGAACAGATACGCAGTATTTT
>TRBJ2-2|NA|NA|TRBV19
CASSMAPGSATGELFF
TGTGCCAGTAGTATGGCCCCGGGTTCTGCCACCGGGGAGCTGTTTTTT
>TRBJ2-2|NA|NA|TRBV4-1
CASSQSAVLAGELFF
TGCGCCAGCAGCCAATCCGCCGTGCTGGCCGGGGAGCTGTTTTTT
>TRBJ2-7|NA|NA|TRBV7-8
CASSLTRTSYEQYF
TGTGCCAGCAGCTTAACACGGACCTCCTACGAGCAGTACTTC
>TRBJ2-7|NA|once|TRBV5-1
CASSRGFLYEQYF
TGCGCCAGCAGTAGGGGTTTTCTCTACGAGCAGTACTTC
>TRBJ2-3|NA|NA|TRBV25-1
CASRIGQSSTDTQYF
TGTGCCAGCAGAATAGGACAGAGTAGCACAGATACGCAGTATTTT
>TRBJ1-2|NA|many|TRBV5-6
CASSSRTESYGYTF
TGTGCCAGCAGCTCCCGGACAGAGTCCTATGGCTACACCTTC
>TRBJ1-5|NA|NA|TRBV6-6
CASSYRHSNQPQHF
TGTGCCAGCAGTTACCGGCATAGCAATCAGCCCCAGCATTTT
>TRBJ2-7|TRBD1|many|TRBV2
CASSERWGQGAYEQYF
TGTGCCAGCAGTGAACGTTGGGGACAGGGAGCCTACGAGCAGTACTTC
>TRBJ2-1|NA|NA|TRBV4-1
CASSQGANSLYNEQFF
TGCGCCAGCAGCCAAGGGGCGAACTCCTTATACAATGAGCAGTTCTTC
>TRBJ2-1|NA|NA|TRBV7-2
CASRERNEQFF
TGTGCCAGCAGAGAACGGAATGAGCAGTTCTTC
>TRBJ1-5|NA|few|TRBV28
CASSRDIPVLPQHF
TGTGCCAGCAGCCGGGACATCCCTGTCCTGCCCCAGCATTTT
>TRBJ2-3|TRBD2|once|TRBV19
CASSIGAGAADTQYF
TGTGCCAGTAGTATTGGTGCGGGAGCGGCAGATACGCAGTATTTT
>TRBJ1-5|NA|NA|TRBV20-1
CSALSTQPQHF
TGCAGTGCTTTGTCAACTCAGCCCCAGCATTTT
>TRBJ2-2|TRBD2|NA|TRBV28
CASSFYGTSGRAGDIGELFF
TGTGCCAGCAGTTTTTACGGGACTAGCGGGAGGGCCGGGGACATCGGGGAGCTGTTTTTT
>TRBJ2-2|TRBD1|NA|TRBV5-1
CASSSGQGALTGELFF
TGCGCCAGCAGCTCGGGACAGGGGGCGCTTACCGGGGAGCTGTTTTTT
>TRBJ2-1|NA|NA|TRBV28
CASSFGNSYNEQFF
TGTGCCAGCAGTTTTGGGAACTCCTACAATGAGCAGTTCTTC
>TRBJ2-4|NA|NA|TRBV27
CASSEVLGPTKNIQYF
TGTGCCAGCAGCGAGGTTTTGGGCCCAACCAAAAACATTCAGTACTTC
>TRBJ2-1|TRBD2|few|TRBV19
CASSPFPGTTRPFF
TGTGCCAGTAGTCCCTTCCCCGGGACTACCCGCCCGTTCTTC
>TRBJ1-2|TRBD1|NA|TRBV11-2
CASSPDRNYGYTF
TGTGCCAGCAGCCCGGACAGGAACTATGGCTACACCTTC
>TRBJ2-7|NA|NA|TRBV5-1
CASSSQGYEQYF
TGCGCCAGCAGCTCACAGGGTTACGAGCAGTACTTC
>TRBJ2-7|NA|few|TRBV10-1
CASSESGGHSYEQYF
TGCGCCAGCAGTGAGTCCGGCGGGCATTCCTACGAGCAGTACTTC
>TRBJ1-5|TRBD1|NA|TRBV10-3
CAISGDRDQPQHF
TGTGCCATCAGTGGGGACAGGGACCAGCCCCAGCATTTT